One and the same sample provided the 22 T cell receptor beta chains below, sequenced in a study of regulatory T cells in long-lasting Graves disease. Time point reported: persistent/refractory GD, antithyroid drugs over 5 years with positive TRAb. PBMC RNA served as the TCR library source. Investigators prepared the TCR beta libraries by applying iRepertoire HTBI primers and Arm-PCR of CDR3 regions. TCRdb reprocessed the multiplex PCR reads via MiXCR and lists one record per CDR3 protein. In the table there are approximately 440,000 distinct CDR3 sequences, around a quarter of which are singletons. The material sequenced was peripheral blood mononuclear cells (PBMCs), taken when the disease was refractory, from a patient treated with antithyroid drugs. The source is a female donor with Graves disease.

The chain has TRBV14 and TRBJ2-5; maybe TRBD2 (6 bases). The CDR3 extends over 13 amino acids. V was cut by 3 bases and J by 4 bases, with 9 bases left in between. The germline CDR1 and CDR2 sequences are SGHDN and FVKESK. DNA of the CDR3: TGTGCCAGCAGCCAGAATAGCGGAGAGACCCAGTACTTC. Translation: CASSQNSGETQYF.

This clonotype was seen a few times. This chain uses TRBV29-1 with TRBJ1-1, with D possibly being TRBD1 (6 bases). The germline V gene has CDR1 SQVTM and CDR2 ANQGSEA. The CDR3 is 14 amino acids. The V end was cut by 7 bases, the J end by 0 bases, with 15 bases between. The CDR3 region is CSAAGRGMNTEAFF. The CDR3 nucleotides are TGCAGCGCTGCAGGAAGGGGGATGAACACTGAAGCTTTCTTT.

The CDR3 sequence: CSVYHFQGDGYTF. CDR3 coding DNA: TGCAGCGTCTACCATTTCCAGGGGGATGGCTACACCTTC. The chain has TRBV29-1 and TRBJ1-2, with TRBD1 identical over 7 bases. Germline V gives CDR1 SQVTM, CDR2 ANQGSEA. The CDR3 has 13 amino acids. V lost 6 bases to trimming and J lost 6 bases; unmatched junction nucleotides: 10.

The genes are TRBV3-1 and TRBJ2-5; tentatively, D is TRBD1 or TRBD2 (5 bases each). The germline V gene has CDR1 LGHDT and CDR2 YNNKEL (reference sequence). This CDR3 region has 13 residues. Trimming removed 3 bases at V and 7 bases at J, with 12 bases between. The CDR3 sequence is CASSQTTRGTQYF. DNA for the CDR3: TGTGCCAGCAGCCAGACGACGAGGGGGACCCAGTACTTC.

The table lists this clonotype with a few counts. The genes are TRBV6-1 and TRBJ2-7; 8 bases align to TRBD1. Germline values: CDR1 MNHNS, CDR2 SASEGT. The V segment lost 3 bases and the J segment 3 bases; nucleotides outside the gene matches: 7. The CDR3 contains 15 residues. The CDR3 DNA sequence: TGTGCCAGCAGTGACTTACAGGGGGATAGCTACGAGCAGTACTTC. Translating it yields CASSDLQGDSYEQYF.

Many counts were recorded for this clonotype. The chain carries TRBV6-1 and TRBJ2-7; 9 bases align to TRBD2. The CDR3 length is 15 residues. Germline assignment: CDR1 MNHNS and CDR2 SASEGT. The trim removed 6 bases at V and 2 bases at J, leaving 8 bases unmatched. The CDR3 sequence: CASSAGGSGAYEQYF. The CDR3 region has the DNA TGTGCCAGCAGCGCGGGGGGGTCGGGGGCCTACGAGCAGTACTTC.

This clonotype was detected many times. V and J are TRBV28 and TRBJ2-7; D unclear. This CDR3 is 12 amino acids long. The V gene's germline CDR1 is MDHEN and CDR2 SYDVKM. Deletions cut 3 bases from V and 3 bases from J, with 6 bases between. CDR3 DNA: TGTGCCAGCAGTTTTATCATCTACGAGCAGTACTTC. Translated: CASSFIIYEQYF.

This clonotype showed up many times. This rearrangement joins TRBV2 to TRBJ2-7; maybe TRBD1 (6 bases). CDR1 is SNHLY and CDR2 is FYNNEI in the germline V gene. This CDR3 comprises 12 residues. Trimming took 6 bases from V and 3 from J, leaving 9 bases between them. DNA for the CDR3: TGTGCCAGCAGGCCGGACAGCTACGAGCAGTACTTC. This sequence encodes CASRPDSYEQYF.

This clonotype was seen more than once but under ten times. J is TRBJ2-1 and V is TRBV29-1; 8 nucleotides align to TRBD1. This CDR3 contains 14 residues. Per the germline V gene, CDR1 is SQVTM and CDR2 is ANQGSEA. After removal of 2 bases from V and 6 bases from J, the junction contained 6 bases not matched to a gene. CDR3 residues: CSVEWDRSVNEQFF. DNA of the CDR3: TGCAGCGTTGAATGGGACAGGTCTGTCAATGAGCAGTTCTTC.

The V call is TRBV2, the J call TRBJ2-5, with 11 bases identical to TRBD2. J gave up 4 bases and V 6 bases, and 13 bases lay outside the gene matches. The length of the CDR3 is 17 residues. Per germline, CDR1 SNHLY and CDR2 FYNNEI. CDR3 in amino acids: CASSQGGSGRALETQYF. CDR3 nucleotide sequence: TGTGCCAGCAGCCAGGGAGGTAGCGGGAGGGCACTAGAGACCCAGTACTTC.

This chain uses TRBV20-1 with TRBJ2-3; D is possibly TRBD1 or TRBD2 (5 bases each). Germline lookup yields CDR1 DFQATT and CDR2 SNEGSKA (reference sequence). This CDR3 has 15 amino acids. V was cut by 0 bases and J by 4 bases, with 14 bases left in between. The CDR3 DNA reads TGCAGTGCTAGAGATGGGGGAGTTTATTCAGATACGCAGTATTTT. Amino acid sequence: CSARDGGVYSDTQYF.

This clonotype was recorded many times. The rearrangement links TRBV2 to TRBJ1-4; D call uncertain. The CDR3 spans 15 residues. The germline CDR1 and CDR2 sequences are SNHLY and FYNNEI. V was clipped by 6 bases and J by 1 base, with 12 bases between them. The CDR3 DNA sequence: TGTGCCAGCAGAAGGCGGACCGGAACTAATGAAAAACTGTTTTTT. Amino acid sequence: CASRRRTGTNEKLFF.

This clonotype has a count of ten or more. The rearrangement joins TRBV28 to TRBJ2-7; TRBD1 might be the D (5 bases). The CDR3 covers 11 residues. Trimming removed 6 bases at V and 7 bases at J, with 10 bases between. Per germline, CDR1 MDHEN and CDR2 SYDVKM. Here the CDR3 reads CASRTAIEQYF. DNA for the CDR3: TGTGCCAGCAGGACAGCTATTGAGCAGTACTTC.

This clonotype was seen repeatedly, ten times or more. The rearrangement links TRBV12-3 or TRBV12-4 to TRBJ1-1, with a tentative D call TRBD1 (6 bases). The CDR3 has 13 residues. Trimming took off 7 bases at V and 4 bases at J, with 13 bases between the two ends. The CDR3 region is CASTDTGSTEAFF. DNA for the CDR3: TGTGCCAGCACCGATACAGGGTCCACTGAAGCTTTCTTT.

In this sample, this clonotype turned up many times. The chain carries TRBV2 and TRBJ2-5, with 10 bases that match TRBD1. There are 14 residues in the CDR3. Germline assignment: CDR1 SNHLY and CDR2 FYNNEI. V trimming: 7 bases; J trimming: 3 bases; junction bases outside the gene matches: 5. CDR3 in amino acids: CASISGTGEETQYF. CDR3 DNA: TGTGCCAGCATATCCGGGACAGGGGAAGAGACCCAGTACTTC.

This clonotype has ten or more counts. The chain carries TRBV15 and TRBJ2-5; D ambiguous. V lost 0 bases, J lost 0 bases, and 23 bases lay in between. Germline values: CDR1 LNHNV, CDR2 YYDKDF (reference sequence). The CDR3 is 20 residues long. For the CDR3, the DNA is TGTGCCACCAGCAGAGATAAAGGGAACAGACACCCTAATTACCAAGAGACCCAGTACTTC. Protein product: CATSRDKGNRHPNYQETQYF. The full variable domain, with the rest looked up from reference TRBV15 and TRBJ2-5, is DAMVIQNPRYQVTQFGKPVTLSCSQTLNHNVMYWYQQKSSQAPKLLFHYYDKDFNNEADTPDNFQSRRPNTSFCFLDIRSPGLGDTAMYLCATSRDKGNRHPNYQETQYFGPGTRLLVL.

This clonotype was detected many times. The chain links TRBV28 to TRBJ1-1, with 8 nucleotides matching TRBD1. Trimming removed 1 base from V and 4 bases from J; junction bases left unmatched: 5. Germline values: CDR1 MDHEN, CDR2 SYDVKM. The CDR3 has 15 residues. The DNA of the CDR3 is TGTGCCAGCAGTTTATTAACAGGGGGTCTCACTGAAGCTTTCTTT. It yields the protein CASSLLTGGLTEAFF.

V and J are TRBV28 and TRBJ2-7; 10 bases are shared with TRBD1. The CDR3 is 13 residues long. Germline V gene lookup returns CDR1 MDHEN and CDR2 SYDVKM. V was pared by 5 bases and J by 6 bases, with 4 bases of the junction left unmatched. The CDR3 here is CASSRQGAVEQYF. CDR3 coding DNA: TGTGCCAGCAGTCGACAGGGGGCGGTCGAGCAGTACTTC.

This clonotype was picked up a small number of times. The DNA of the CDR3 is TGTGCCAGCGGCCTTTCCTATGAGCAGTTCTTC. Translating it yields CASGLSYEQFF. The rearrangement links TRBV2 to TRBJ2-1, with D uncertain. This CDR3 has 11 residues. CDR1 is SNHLY and CDR2 is FYNNEI in the germline V gene. V was trimmed by 8 bases and J by 8 bases, leaving 10 bases between them.

The DNA for the CDR3 is TGTGCCAGCACCCCAGTCCCCTCACAGAGCTATGGCTACACCTTC. It encodes CASTPVPSQSYGYTF. The chain carries TRBV5-5 and TRBJ1-2; no clear D gene. Per the germline V gene, CDR1 is SGHKS and CDR2 is YYEKEE (reference sequence). With 6 bases removed from V and 4 bases from J, the gap between germline ends came to 19 bases. CDR3 length equals 15 residues.

This clonotype was seen at least ten times. The chain has TRBV2 and TRBJ1-2; no clear D. The CDR3 has 15 residues. Germline CDR1 SNHLY, CDR2 FYNNEI. With 5 bases removed from V and 6 bases from J, the gap between germline ends came to 19 bases. The CDR3 sequence: CASSRPDFAVNGYTF. For the CDR3, the DNA is TGTGCCAGCAGTCGCCCGGACTTTGCCGTAAATGGCTACACCTTC.

The J gene is TRBJ2-7, the V gene TRBV2, with 10 bases that match TRBD1. V lost 5 bases to trimming and J lost 4 bases; unmatched junction nucleotides: 11. This CDR3 contains 16 residues. Germline assignment: CDR1 SNHLY and CDR2 FYNNEI. The CDR3 DNA is TGTGCCAGCAGTTATCGACCTCCGGGACAGGGGTACGAGCAGTACTTC. Its protein product is CASSYRPPGQGYEQYF.